This TCR beta chain stems from a study of shared clonotypes between healthy human individuals. Study-level information: Three CD4 naive, three CD4 memory, two CD8 naive and one CD8 memory plate were used per donor. Overall study findings and caveats: An effect of sequencing depth on clonotype sharing among donors was expected. The study found lower generation probabilities in non-shared clonotypes than in those shared by all four donors.

Measured with immunoSEQ multiplex PCR; TCRdb has only the in-frame clones, and not every one. In the table there are roughly 650,000 clones, around 97% of which are singletons. About this clone: Its antigen is not identified.

Germline loops: CDR1 WSHSY, CDR2 SAAADI. This CDR3 has 16 residues. V shed 5 bases and J 3 bases; nucleotides not matched to a gene: 5. This TCR was recovered from a woman in her twenties or thirties in good health. Sample: naive CD4+ T cells sorted from blood. As to subset: CD45RA+ positively selected. This chain links TRBV10-2 with TRBJ2-3; TRBD2 agrees at 13 bases. CDR3 residues: CASSPGLAGTTDTQYF. CDR3 sequence (DNA): TGCGCCAGCAGTCCGGGACTAGCGGGGACTACAGATACGCAGTATTTT.